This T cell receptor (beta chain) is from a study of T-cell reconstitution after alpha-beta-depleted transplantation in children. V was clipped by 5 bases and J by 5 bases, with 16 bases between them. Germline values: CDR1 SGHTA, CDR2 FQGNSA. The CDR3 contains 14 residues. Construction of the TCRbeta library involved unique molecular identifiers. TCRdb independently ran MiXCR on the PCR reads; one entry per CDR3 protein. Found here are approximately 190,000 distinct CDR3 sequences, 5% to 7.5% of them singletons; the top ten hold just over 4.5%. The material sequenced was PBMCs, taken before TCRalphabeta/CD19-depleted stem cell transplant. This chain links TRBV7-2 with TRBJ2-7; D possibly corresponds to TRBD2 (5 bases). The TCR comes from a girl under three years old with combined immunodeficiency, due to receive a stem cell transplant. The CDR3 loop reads CASSPGFGVDEQYF. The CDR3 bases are TGTGCCAGCAGCCCCGGTTTCGGGGTTGACGAGCAGTACTTC.